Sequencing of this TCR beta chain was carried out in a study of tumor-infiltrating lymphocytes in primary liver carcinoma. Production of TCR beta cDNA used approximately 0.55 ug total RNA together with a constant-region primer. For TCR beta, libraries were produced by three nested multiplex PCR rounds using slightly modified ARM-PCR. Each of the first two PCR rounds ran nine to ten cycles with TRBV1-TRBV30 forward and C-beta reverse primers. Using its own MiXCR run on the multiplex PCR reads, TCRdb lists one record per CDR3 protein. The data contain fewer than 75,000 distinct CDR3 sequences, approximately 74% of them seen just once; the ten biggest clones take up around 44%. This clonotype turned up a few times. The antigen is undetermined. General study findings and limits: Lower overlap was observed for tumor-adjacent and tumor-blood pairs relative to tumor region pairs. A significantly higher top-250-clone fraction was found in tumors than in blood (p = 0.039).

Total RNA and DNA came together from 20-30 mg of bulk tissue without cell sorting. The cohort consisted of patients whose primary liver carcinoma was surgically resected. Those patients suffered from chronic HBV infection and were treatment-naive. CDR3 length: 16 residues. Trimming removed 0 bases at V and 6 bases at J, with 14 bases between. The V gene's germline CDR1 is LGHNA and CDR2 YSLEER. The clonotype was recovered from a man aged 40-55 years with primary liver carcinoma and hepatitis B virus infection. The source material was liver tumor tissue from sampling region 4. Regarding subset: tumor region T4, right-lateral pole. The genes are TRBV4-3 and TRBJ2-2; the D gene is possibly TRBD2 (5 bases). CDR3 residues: CASSQDYWPEAGELFF. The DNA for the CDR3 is TGCGCCAGCAGCCAAGATTATTGGCCGGAGGCCGGGGAGCTGTTTTTT.